This passage covers 9 T cell receptor beta chains from one sample sequenced in a study of radiation and T cells in renal cell carcinoma. Sequenced by immunoSEQ multiplex PCR; TCRdb stores in-frame clones only, minus some. The sample has 20,000 to 25,000 clones, nearly 80% seen once. The sample's time point: baseline pretreatment blood. Treatment defined: 15 Gy SBRT to primary tumor, nephrectomy 4 weeks later. The specimen comprised blood, sampled from a patient whose treatment included radiotherapy and nephrectomy. All receptors derive from a man aged 60-69 years with renal cell carcinoma.

The gene calls are TRBV30 and TRBJ2-7, with D perhaps matching TRBD2 (6 bases). Germline V lookup: CDR1 GTSNPN, CDR2 SVGIG (reference sequence). The CDR3 runs 16 residues. V was trimmed by 0 bases and J by 2 bases, leaving 17 bases between them. As DNA, the CDR3 is TGTGCCTGGAGTGTACTTTGGGGACTGGAAACCTACGAGCAGTACTTC. Translated, it gives CAWSVLWGLETYEQYF. The complete variable domain, with remaining parts taken from reference TRBV30 and TRBJ2-7, reads SQTIHQWPATLVQPVGSPLSLECTVEGTSNPNLYWYRQAAGRGLQLLFYSVGIGQISSEVPQNLSASRPQDRQFILSSKKLLLSDSGFYLCAWSVLWGLETYEQYFGPGTRLTVT.

This chain links TRBV2 with TRBJ1-5; D gene uncertain. The CDR3 is 14 residues long. V was clipped by 2 bases and J by 7 bases, with 12 bases between them. Germline-derived CDR1 and CDR2 are SNHLY and FYNNEI. As DNA, the CDR3 is TGTGCCAGCAGTGAAACGTCCGCGAGGCAGCCCCAGCATTTT. It codes for CASSETSARQPQHF.

The chain is built from TRBV6-1 and TRBJ1-2, with D unclear. Germline values: CDR1 MNHNS, CDR2 SASEGT. This CDR3 is 13 amino acids long. Trimming cost V 7 bases and J 4 bases, with 13 bases left between them. Here the CDR3 DNA reads TGTGCCAGCACCTGGGGAGGAAGCTATGGCTACACCTTC. It translates to CASTWGGSYGYTF.

This clone was found once. This sequence joins TRBV7-9 and TRBJ1-2; D call uncertain. Deletions cut 5 bases from V and 4 bases from J, with 11 bases between. Germline V gene lookup returns CDR1 SEHNR and CDR2 FQNEAQ (reference sequence). The CDR3 has 13 amino acids. The CDR3, as DNA: TGTGCCAGCAGCCTCCTGGGCCCCTATGGCTACACCTTC. Its protein is CASSLLGPYGYTF. Looking up the rest from reference TRBV7-9 and TRBJ1-2 gives the full variable domain: DTGVSQNPRHKITKRGQNVTFRCDPISEHNRLYWYRQTLGQGPEFLTYFQNEAQLEKSRLLSDRFSAERPKGSFSTLEIQRTEQGDSAMYLCASSLLGPYGYTFGSGTRLTVV.

The chain recombines TRBV4-2 with TRBJ1-2, with 7 bases aligning to TRBD1. Germline-derived CDR1 and CDR2 are LGHNA and YNFKEQ. V trimming: 1 base; J trimming: 4 bases; junction bases outside the gene matches: 9. The CDR3 runs to 16 residues. CDR3 sequence: CASSQGTGTVSYGYTF. CDR3 nucleotides: TGTGCCAGCAGCCAAGGAACAGGGACAGTCAGCTATGGCTACACCTTC.

The chain is built from TRBV18 and TRBJ1-2; possibly TRBD1 for D (5 bases). V dropped 0 bases and J dropped 1 base, with 9 bases sitting between them. This CDR3 has 15 amino acids. The germline V gene has CDR1 KGHSH and CDR2 LQKENI. The CDR3 reads CASSPPGQGNYGYTF. CDR3 nucleotides: TGTGCCAGCTCACCACCGGGGCAGGGTAACTATGGCTACACCTTC.

This clone was counted a single time. This chain joins TRBV11-1 and TRBJ2-7, with D perhaps matching TRBD2 (6 bases). Trimming removed 7 bases from V and 0 bases from J, with 16 bases in between. CDR1 is SGHAT, CDR2 FQDESV, per germline (reference sequence). The CDR3 sequence is 15 residues long. The CDR3 region is CASKFRDFSSYEQYF. CDR3 nucleotide sequence: TGTGCCAGCAAGTTCCGGGACTTCTCCTCCTACGAGCAGTACTTC.

This clone was recorded only once. This chain connects TRBV5-6 to TRBJ1-2, with D perhaps matching TRBD1 (6 bases). V lost 2 bases and J lost 7, with 15 bases in between. The length of the CDR3 is 14 residues. Germline V gene sequence: CDR1 SGHDT, CDR2 YYEEEE. This CDR3 reads CASSFGLQGAGYTF. CDR3 nucleotides: TGTGCCAGCAGCTTTGGTTTACAGGGTGCTGGCTACACCTTC.

This sequence joins TRBV19 and TRBJ2-2, with 11 bases identical to TRBD2. The junction had 16 bases not matched to a gene; V was cut back by 5 bases and J by 5 bases. This CDR3 is 19 amino acids long. Germline V lookup: CDR1 LNHDA, CDR2 SQIVND (reference sequence). CDR3 residues: CASSALPRSSGRRTGELFF. CDR3 bases: TGTGCCAGTAGTGCCCTGCCGAGGTCTAGCGGGAGGAGAACCGGGGAGCTGTTTTTT.